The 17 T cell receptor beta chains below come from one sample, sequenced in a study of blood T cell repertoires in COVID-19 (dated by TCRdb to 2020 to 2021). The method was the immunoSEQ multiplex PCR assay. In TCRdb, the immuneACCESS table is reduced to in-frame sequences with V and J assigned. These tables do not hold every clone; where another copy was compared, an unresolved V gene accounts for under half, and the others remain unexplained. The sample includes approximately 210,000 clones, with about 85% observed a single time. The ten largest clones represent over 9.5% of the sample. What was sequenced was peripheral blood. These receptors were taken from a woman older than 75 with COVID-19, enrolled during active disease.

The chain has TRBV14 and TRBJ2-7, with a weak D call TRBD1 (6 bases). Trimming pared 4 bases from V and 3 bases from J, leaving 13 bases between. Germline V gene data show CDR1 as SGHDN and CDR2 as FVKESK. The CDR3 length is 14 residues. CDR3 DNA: TGTGCCAGCAGCCCCGGGACATCTGTCTACGAGCAGTACTTC. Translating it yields CASSPGTSVYEQYF.

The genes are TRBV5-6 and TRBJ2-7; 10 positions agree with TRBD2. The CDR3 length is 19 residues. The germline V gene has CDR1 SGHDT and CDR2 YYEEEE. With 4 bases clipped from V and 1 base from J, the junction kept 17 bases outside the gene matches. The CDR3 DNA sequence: TGTGCCAGCAGCCCCCTTAGCGGGGGGTTCCTAATCCCTTCCTACGAGCAGTACTTC. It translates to CASSPLSGGFLIPSYEQYF.

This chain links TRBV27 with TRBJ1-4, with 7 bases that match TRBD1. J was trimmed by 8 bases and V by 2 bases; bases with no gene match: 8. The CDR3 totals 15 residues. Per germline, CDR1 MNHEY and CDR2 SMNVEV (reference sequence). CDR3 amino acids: CASSLKAQGGEKLFF. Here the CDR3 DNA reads TGTGCCAGCAGTTTAAAGGCTCAGGGGGGAGAAAAACTGTTTTTT.

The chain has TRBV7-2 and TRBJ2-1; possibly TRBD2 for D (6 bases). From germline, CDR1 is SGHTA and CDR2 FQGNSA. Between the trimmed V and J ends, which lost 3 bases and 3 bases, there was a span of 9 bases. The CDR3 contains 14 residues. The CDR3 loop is CASSFRLVYNEQFF. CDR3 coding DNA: TGTGCCAGCAGCTTCCGACTAGTCTACAATGAGCAGTTCTTC. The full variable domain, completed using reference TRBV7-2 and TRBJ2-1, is GAGVSQSPSNKVTEKGKDVELRCDPISGHTALYWYRQSLGQGLEFLIYFQGNSAPDKSGLPSDRFSAERTGGSVSTLTIQRTQQEDSAVYLCASSFRLVYNEQFFGPGTRLTVL.

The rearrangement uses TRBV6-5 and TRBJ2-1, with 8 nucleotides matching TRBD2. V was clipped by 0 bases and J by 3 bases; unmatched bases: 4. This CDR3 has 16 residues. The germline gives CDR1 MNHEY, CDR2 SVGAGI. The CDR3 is CASSYSNSGGYNEQFF. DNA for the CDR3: TGTGCCAGCAGTTACTCTAACAGCGGGGGCTACAATGAGCAGTTCTTC.

The CDR3 DNA reads TGTGCCAGCAGCGGGGGACAGCAACTCTCTGGAAACACCATATATTTT. Its translation is CASSGGQQLSGNTIYF. The chain is built from TRBV9 and TRBJ1-3, with 7 bases aligning to TRBD1. The CDR3 is 16 residues long. Germline CDR1 SGDLS, CDR2 YYNGEE. V lost 3 bases, J lost 0 bases, and 6 bases stayed unmatched.

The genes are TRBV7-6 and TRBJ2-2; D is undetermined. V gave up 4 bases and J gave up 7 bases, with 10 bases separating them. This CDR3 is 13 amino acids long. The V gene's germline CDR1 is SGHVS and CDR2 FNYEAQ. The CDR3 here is CASSSIGGGELFF. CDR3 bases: TGTGCCAGCAGCTCCATCGGTGGCGGGGAGCTGTTTTTT.

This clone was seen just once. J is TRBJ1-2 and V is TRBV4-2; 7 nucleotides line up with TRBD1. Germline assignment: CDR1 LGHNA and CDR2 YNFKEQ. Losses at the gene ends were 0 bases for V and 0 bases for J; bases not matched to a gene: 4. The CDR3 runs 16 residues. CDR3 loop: CASSQDRDRANYGYTF. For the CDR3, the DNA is TGTGCCAGCAGCCAAGATAGAGACAGGGCTAACTATGGCTACACCTTC.

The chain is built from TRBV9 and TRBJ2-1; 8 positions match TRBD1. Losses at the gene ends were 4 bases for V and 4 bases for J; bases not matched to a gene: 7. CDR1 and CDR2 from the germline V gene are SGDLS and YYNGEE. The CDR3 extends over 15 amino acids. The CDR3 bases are TGTGCCAGCAGCCTTCGGACAGGGAGATACAATGAGCAGTTCTTC. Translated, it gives CASSLRTGRYNEQFF. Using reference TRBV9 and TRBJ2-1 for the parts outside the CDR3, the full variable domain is DSGVTQTPKHLITATGQRVTLRCSPRSGDLSVYWYQQSLDQGLQFLIQYYNGEERAKGNILERFSAQQFPDLHSELNLSSLELGDSALYFCASSLRTGRYNEQFFGPGTRLTVL.

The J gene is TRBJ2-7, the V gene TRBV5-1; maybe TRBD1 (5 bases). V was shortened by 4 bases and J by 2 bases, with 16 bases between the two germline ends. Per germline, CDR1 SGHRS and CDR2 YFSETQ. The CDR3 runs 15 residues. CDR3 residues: CASSQSDSPTYEQYF. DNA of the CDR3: TGCGCCAGCAGCCAATCCGACAGCCCAACCTACGAGCAGTACTTC.

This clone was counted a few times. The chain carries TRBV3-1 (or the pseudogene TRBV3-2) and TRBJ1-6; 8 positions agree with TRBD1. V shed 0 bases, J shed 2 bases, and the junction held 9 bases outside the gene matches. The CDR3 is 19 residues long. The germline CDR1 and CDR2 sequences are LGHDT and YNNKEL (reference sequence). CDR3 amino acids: CASSQDPGQGRPYNSPLHF. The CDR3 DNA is TGTGCCAGCAGCCAAGATCCTGGACAGGGAAGACCCTATAATTCACCCCTCCACTTT.

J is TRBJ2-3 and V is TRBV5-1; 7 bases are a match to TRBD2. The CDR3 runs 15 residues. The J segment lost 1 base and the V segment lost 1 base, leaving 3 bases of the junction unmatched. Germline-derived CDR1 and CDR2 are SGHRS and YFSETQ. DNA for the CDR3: TGCGCCAGCAGCTTGACCCGGGGGGGCACAGATACGCAGTATTTT. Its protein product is CASSLTRGGTDTQYF.

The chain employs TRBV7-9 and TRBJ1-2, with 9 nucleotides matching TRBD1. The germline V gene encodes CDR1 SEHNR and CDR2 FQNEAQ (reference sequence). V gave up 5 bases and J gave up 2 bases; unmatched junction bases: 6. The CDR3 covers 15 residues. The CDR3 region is CASSGSGTGNYGYTF. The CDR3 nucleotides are TGTGCCAGCAGCGGATCCGGGACAGGGAACTATGGCTACACCTTC.

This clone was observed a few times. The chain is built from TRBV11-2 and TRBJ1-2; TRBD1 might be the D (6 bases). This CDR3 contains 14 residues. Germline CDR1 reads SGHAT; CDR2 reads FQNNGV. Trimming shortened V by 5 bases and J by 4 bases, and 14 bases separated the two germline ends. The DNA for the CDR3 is TGTGCCAGCAGCCTCCAGACAGGAGTCTATGGCTACACCTTC. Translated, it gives CASSLQTGVYGYTF. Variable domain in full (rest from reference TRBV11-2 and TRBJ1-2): EAGVAQSPRYKIIEKRQSVAFWCNPISGHATLYWYQQILGQGPKLLIQFQNNGVVDDSQLPKDRFSAERLKGVDSTLKIQPAKLEDSAVYLCASSLQTGVYGYTFGSGTRLTVV.

The CDR3 nucleotides read TGCGCCAGCAGCCAAGGGGGGACGGGAGGTCGGGAAAAACTGTTTTTT. Translation gives CASSQGGTGGREKLFF. The rearrangement uses TRBV4-1 and TRBJ1-4; D might be TRBD1 (5 bases). The CDR3 has 16 residues. From germline, CDR1 is MGHRA and CDR2 YSYEKL. Trimming took off 1 base at V and 8 bases at J, with 17 bases between the two ends.

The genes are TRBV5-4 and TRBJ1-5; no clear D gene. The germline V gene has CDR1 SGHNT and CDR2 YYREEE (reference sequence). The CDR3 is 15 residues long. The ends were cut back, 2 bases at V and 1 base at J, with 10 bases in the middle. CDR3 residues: CASSFGRGSNQPQHF. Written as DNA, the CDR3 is TGTGCCAGCAGCTTTGGCAGAGGGAGCAATCAGCCCCAGCATTTT.

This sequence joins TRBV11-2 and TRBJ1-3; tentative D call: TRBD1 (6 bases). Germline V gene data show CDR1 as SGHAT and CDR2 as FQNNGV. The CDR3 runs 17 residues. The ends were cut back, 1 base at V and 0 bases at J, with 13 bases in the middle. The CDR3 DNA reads TGTGCCAGCAGCTTAGTAGGGGGTCGCTACTCTGGAAACACCATATATTTT. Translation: CASSLVGGRYSGNTIYF.